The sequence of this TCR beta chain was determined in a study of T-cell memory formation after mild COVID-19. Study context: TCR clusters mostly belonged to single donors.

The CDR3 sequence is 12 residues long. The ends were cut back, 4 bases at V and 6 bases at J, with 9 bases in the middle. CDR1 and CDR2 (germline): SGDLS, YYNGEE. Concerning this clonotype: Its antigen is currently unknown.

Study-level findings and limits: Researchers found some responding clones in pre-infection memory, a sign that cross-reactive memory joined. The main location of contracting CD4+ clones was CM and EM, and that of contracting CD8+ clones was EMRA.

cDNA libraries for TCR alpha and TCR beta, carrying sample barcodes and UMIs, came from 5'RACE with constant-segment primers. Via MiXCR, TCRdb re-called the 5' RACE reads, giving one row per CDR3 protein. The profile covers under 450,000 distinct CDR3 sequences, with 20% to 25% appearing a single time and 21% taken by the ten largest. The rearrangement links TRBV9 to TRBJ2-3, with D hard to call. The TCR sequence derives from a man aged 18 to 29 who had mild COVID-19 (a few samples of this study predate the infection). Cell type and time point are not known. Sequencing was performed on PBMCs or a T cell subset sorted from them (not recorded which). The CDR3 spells CASSPRWDTQYF. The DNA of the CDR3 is TGTGCCAGCAGCCCGAGGTGGGATACGCAGTATTTT.